This TCR beta chain was identified during a study of vaccination and CD4 T cells after COVID-19. Oncomine TCR Beta short-read sequencing was applied to DNA from cultured CD4+ T cells. MiXCR, applied by TCRdb to the PCR reads, yields one record per CDR3 protein. Among around 20,000 distinct CDR3 sequences listed, 55% to 70% were seen once. This CDR3 spans 14 amino acids. From germline, CDR1 is MGHDK and CDR2 SYGVNS. Trimming took off 4 bases at V and 6 bases at J, with 14 bases between the two ends. Points on this clonotype: Its antigen is not known.

Treatment of the sample: roughly 10-day PBMC culture with coronavirus spike peptide pools or control peptides (ViraFEST assay). Positive tests by PCR, dated March to December 2020, predated US Alpha, Beta and Delta variants. On day 3 and again on day 7, fresh IL-2 medium was used to replace half the medium. The specimen comprised CD4+ T cells from blood, cultured in vitro, sampled after SARS-CoV-2 vaccination. J is TRBJ2-3 and V is TRBV25-1; D may match TRBD1 or TRBD2 (5 bases each). The origin of this receptor is a human donor who had recovered from COVID-19. The CDR3 region has the DNA TGTGCCAGCAGTGCCCTGTCCGGGGCGGATACGCAGTATTTT. Protein sequence: CASSALSGADTQYF.